Sequencing of this TCR beta chain was carried out in a study of tumor and adjacent non-tumor tissue in lung cancer. Findings and limits, study-wide: Shorter survival was associated with higher TCR diversity in tumors.

TCRbeta libraries were built with three rounds of nested PCR, modified from ARM-PCR. One entry per CDR3 protein results from TCRdb running MiXCR on the multiplex PCR reads. The data show fewer than 120,000 distinct CDR3 sequences, approximately 87% seen once. CDR3 length equals 15 residues. Germline loops: CDR1 SGHAT, CDR2 FQDESV (reference sequence). Notes on this clonotype: Its target is unknown. One end of the junction is discordant with germline, which a read error may explain.

The template was RNA from unsorted bulk tissue. Material: lung tumor tissue. The chain links TRBV11-1 to TRBJ2-2; maybe TRBD1 (5 bases). This sequence was found in a man aged 70 or older with non-small cell lung cancer. The CDR3 loop reads CASNLGDENTGELFF. As DNA, the CDR3 is TGTGCCAGCAACTTAGGGGATGAGAACACCGGGGAGCTGTTTTTT.